This T cell receptor (beta chain) was recorded in a study of blood T cell repertoires in COVID-19. Overall study context: Collection of acute and convalescent COVID-19 samples took place in the United States, Italy and Spain.

Method: immunoSEQ multiplex PCR; TCRdb's copy keeps in-frame clones and lacks some. The table has more than 300,000 clones, around nine tenths seen once. Germline values: CDR1 SGHTS, CDR2 YDEGEE. The CDR3 runs to 16 residues. V shed 4 bases and J shed 6 bases, with 20 bases lying between them. Seattle patients were enrolled during active infection and followed longitudinally. The chain carries TRBV5-8 and TRBJ1-5, with D maybe TRBD1 (5 bases). Material: peripheral blood. The TCR sequence derives from a woman in her sixties or seventies with COVID-19, enrolled during active disease. In DNA, the CDR3 is TGTGCCAGCAGCCGAGACAGTAGAGTGGACGGTCAGCCCCAGCATTTT. This translates into CASSRDSRVDGQPQHF.